The 8 T cell receptor beta chains given below trace back to one sample, sequenced in a study of spatial heterogeneity in lung cancer. One entry per CDR3 protein, called by TCRdb with MiXCR from the 5' RACE reads. Of around 7,200 distinct CDR3 sequences listed, roughly 5.9% are singletons. Time point given: sample taken at primary tumor resection. From tumor, nontumor lung or frozen PBMC, whole RNA was taken unsorted for sequencing. The source material was normal lung tissue next to the tumor, sampled at surgery. Receptors originate from a female donor with early-stage non-small cell lung cancer.

This clonotype appeared many times. The genes are TRBV4-2 and TRBJ2-6, with 9 positions matching TRBD1. Trimming at V came to 3 bases and at J to 1 base, leaving 4 bases not matched to a gene. The CDR3 totals 17 residues. CDR1 and CDR2 (germline): LGHNA, YNFKEQ. CDR3 bases: TGTGCCAGCAGCCAGGGACAGGGCCCGTCTGGGGCCAACGTCCTGACTTTC. This codes for CASSQGQGPSGANVLTF.

This clonotype was counted many times. The chain has TRBV7-9 and TRBJ2-7; D gene uncertain. Trimming removed 2 bases from V and 2 bases from J, with 7 bases in between. CDR1 and CDR2 from the germline V gene are SEHNR and FQNEAQ (reference sequence). The length of the CDR3 is 13 residues. Written as DNA, the CDR3 is TGTGCCAGCAGCTTACGCGAGCCCTACGAGCAGTACTTC. Translation: CASSLREPYEQYF.

This clonotype is termed medium-sized. J is TRBJ2-7 and V is TRBV9; TRBD1 matches at 7 bases. Per the germline V gene, CDR1 is SGDLS and CDR2 is YYNGEE. V lost 2 bases to trimming and J lost 0 bases; unmatched junction nucleotides: 5. The CDR3 sequence is 15 residues long. CDR3 nucleotide sequence: TGTGCCAGCAGCGTGACGGACAGGAGCTCCTACGAGCAGTACTTC. Its protein product is CASSVTDRSSYEQYF.

This clonotype occurred a few times. The V call is TRBV9, the J call TRBJ2-3; D is uncertain. Germline loops: CDR1 SGDLS, CDR2 YYNGEE. V lost 3 bases to trimming and J lost 1 base, with 12 bases between them. The CDR3 consists of 15 residues. The CDR3 region is CASSAANRRTDTQYF. The CDR3 DNA reads as TGTGCCAGCAGCGCTGCGAATCGACGCACAGATACGCAGTATTTT.

This clonotype rates as medium-sized. The rearrangement joins TRBV28 to TRBJ1-4, with a possible D match to TRBD1 (5 bases). V was trimmed by 5 bases and J by 0 bases, leaving 19 bases between them. Germline V CDR1 and CDR2: MDHEN, SYDVKM. The CDR3 consists of 18 residues. The CDR3 DNA sequence: TGTGCCAGCAGTACTCAGGGTCTAATCTTTGCAACTAATGAAAAACTGTTTTTT. Translating it yields CASSTQGLIFATNEKLFF.

By sample fraction, this clonotype is medium-sized. The chain joins TRBV6-1 to TRBJ2-2; D gene ambiguous. V was trimmed by 2 bases and J by 1 base, leaving 8 bases between them. This CDR3 has 15 residues. CDR1 is MNHNS, CDR2 SASEGT, per germline. The chain's CDR3 is CASSEWAENTGELFF. The CDR3 DNA follows: TGTGCCAGCAGTGAATGGGCAGAGAACACCGGGGAGCTGTTTTTT.

This clonotype counts as medium-sized (0.01 to 0.1%). This chain uses TRBV19 with TRBJ2-1; 10 nucleotides match TRBD2. The CDR3 contains 19 residues. With 1 base clipped from V and 0 bases from J, the junction kept 9 bases outside the gene matches. Per the germline V gene, CDR1 is LNHDA and CDR2 is SQIVND (reference sequence). CDR3 region: CASSIAASGSGRSYNEQFF. For the CDR3, the DNA is TGTGCCAGTAGTATAGCTGCTAGCGGGAGCGGGCGCTCCTACAATGAGCAGTTCTTC. The full variable domain, its missing parts supplied by reference TRBV19 and TRBJ2-1, is DGGITQSPKYLFRKEGQNVTLSCEQNLNHDAMYWYRQDPGQGLRLIYYSQIVNDFQKGDIAEGYSVSREKKESFPLTVTSAQKNPTAFYLCASSIAASGSGRSYNEQFFGPGTRLTVL.

This clonotype has a count of ten or more. The V gene is TRBV28, the J gene TRBJ2-7; no clear D. The CDR3 is 15 amino acids. The V and J ends lost 3 bases and 2 bases respectively, with 14 bases between them. CDR1 is MDHEN, CDR2 SYDVKM, per germline. In DNA, the CDR3 is TGTGCCAGCAGTTTTAGTAGCCTAGGGACCTACGAGCAGTACTTC. Its translation: CASSFSSLGTYEQYF.